This paragraph covers one TCR beta chain sequence. Its antigen is not identified. Using immunoSEQ multiplex PCR, the repertoire was profiled, and TCRdb retains in-frame clones only, with some absent. The data contain 43,000 or so clones, over 80% of them singletons. The data derive from a study of a mutant IDH1 vaccine in newly diagnosed glioma. The time point is: week 35, safety follow-up. Mutant IDH1 20-mer peptide, at 300 ug, made up each vaccine dose, with topical imiquimod. Eight vaccine doses were administered to patients at weeks 1, 3, 5, 7, 11, 15, 19 and 23. Germline CDR1 and CDR2: LGHNA and YSLEER. V gave up 0 bases and J gave up 8 bases; unmatched junction bases: 7. CDR3 length: 15 residues.

The gene calls are TRBV4-3 and TRBJ2-1, with TRBD2 identical over 7 bases. The clonotype comes from a man between 50 and 59 years old with glioma. The specimen was PBMCs, collected from a glioma patient whose treatment included an IDH1 peptide vaccine. The CDR3 here is CASSQDGLGLDEQFF. The CDR3 nucleotides are TGCGCCAGCAGCCAAGACGGACTAGGATTAGATGAGCAGTTCTTC.